Below, one T cell receptor (beta chain) is given with its context. The antigen is unknown. Germline assignment: CDR1 SGHRS and CDR2 YFSETQ. The CDR3 sequence is 17 residues long. The V gene end was trimmed by 4 bases and the J gene end by 7 bases; junction bases not matched to a gene: 13. Researchers report isolating at least 6 million PBMCs per sample. The sample belongs to a study of blood T cells in healthy people across ages. Broader study findings: The lack of PBMC sorting stopped any conclusive naive versus antigen-experienced comparison.

A second PCR of 7 to 11 cycles used a sample-barcoded 5' primer and a J-beta primer mix. Every individual sample yielded 2.5 million or more paired-end reads (each containing CDR3). Via MiXCR, TCRdb re-called the 5' RACE reads, giving one row per CDR3 protein. The sample lists more than 1 million distinct CDR3 sequences, 35% to 50% occurring once. The chain couples TRBV5-1 to TRBJ2-3; 12 bases align to TRBD2. Sequencing input: blood. The receptor comes from a woman aged 55-75 years in good health. The CDR3 spells CASSNGLAGSLSNTQYF. CDR3 nucleotides: TGCGCCAGCAGCAACGGACTAGCGGGAAGCCTCTCTAATACGCAGTATTTT.